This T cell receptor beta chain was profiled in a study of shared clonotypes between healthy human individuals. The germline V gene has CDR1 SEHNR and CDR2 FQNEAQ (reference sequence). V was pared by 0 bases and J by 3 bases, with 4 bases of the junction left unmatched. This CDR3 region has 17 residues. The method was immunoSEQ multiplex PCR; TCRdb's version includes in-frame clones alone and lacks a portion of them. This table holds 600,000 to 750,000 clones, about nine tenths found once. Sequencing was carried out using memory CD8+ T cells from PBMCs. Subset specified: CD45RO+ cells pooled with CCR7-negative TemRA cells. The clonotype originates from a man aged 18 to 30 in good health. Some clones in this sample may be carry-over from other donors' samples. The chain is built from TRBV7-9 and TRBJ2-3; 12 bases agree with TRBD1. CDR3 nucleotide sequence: TGTGCCAGCAGCTTAGCTCCGGGACAGGGGGCTACAGATACGCAGTATTTT. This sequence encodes CASSLAPGQGATDTQYF.